The rows below give T cell receptor beta chains drawn from one sample of a study of blood T cell repertoires in COVID-19. Profiled with immunoSEQ multiplex PCR; TCRdb holds only in-frame clones, not every one. The sample shows some 80,000 clones, 90% of them seen only once. The sample comprised peripheral blood. Receptors originate from a woman of 80 years or more with acute or convalescent COVID-19. Each CDR3 is given with its conserved first and last residue. The D gene is left open where the match is weak. Some rows have no size entry. The others give once, few or many, or a class for an expanded clone.

TRBJ2-3 | NA | NA | TRBV7-9 | TGTGCCAGCAGGTTATGGGGGGGGCAAGATACGCAGTATTTT | CASRLWGGQDTQYF
TRBJ2-3 | TRBD2 | NA | TRBV9 | TGTGCCAGCAGCGCCTGGGAGGGAGCAACAGATACGCAGTATTTT | CASSAWEGATDTQYF
TRBJ2-2 | TRBD1 | once | TRBV5-4 | TGTGCCAGCAGTAGGACAGGATCGAACACCGGGGAGCTGTTTTTT | CASSRTGSNTGELFF
TRBJ1-2 | TRBD1 | NA | TRBV4-3 | TGCGCCAGCAGCCAGGACAGGGCTGGCTACACCTTC | CASSQDRAGYTF
TRBJ2-6 | TRBD2 | few | TRBV4-2 | TGTGCCAGCAGCCAAGAAGGCCCCTGGGGCGGGAGGAACTCTGGGGCCAACGTCCTGACTTTC | CASSQEGPWGGRNSGANVLTF
TRBJ2-7 | NA | NA | TRBV21-1 | TGTGCCAGCAGCAAAGCGGATCCGGGTCCGGCCTACGAGCAGTACTTC | CASSKADPGPAYEQYF
TRBJ1-3 | NA | NA | TRBV20-1 | TGCAGTGCCCAAATGGGAAACACCATATATTTT | CSAQMGNTIYF
TRBJ1-2 | TRBD1 | NA | TRBV3-1/TRBV3-2 | TGTGCCAGCAGCCAAAGAGGACCGGGACAGGGGGCCTTTGGCTACACCTTC | CASSQRGPGQGAFGYTF
TRBJ2-1 | TRBD1 | NA | TRBV5-1 | TGCGCCAGCAGCAAGACAGGGGGCAATGAGCAGTTCTTC | CASSKTGGNEQFF
TRBJ1-3 | NA | NA | TRBV5-1 | TGCGCCAGCAGCCGCGCGGCGGCTTCCTCTGGAAACACCATATATTTT | CASSRAAASSGNTIYF
TRBJ1-4 | NA | NA | TRBV6-5 | TGTGCCAGCAGTTACTCTCAGGGATTGAATGAAAAACTGTTTTTT | CASSYSQGLNEKLFF
TRBJ2-7 | NA | NA | TRBV7-9 | TGTGCCAGCAGCCGTTCTCGGGGCGGGGGCCCCGAAGAGCAGTACTTC | CASSRSRGGGPEEQYF
TRBJ2-5 | NA | once | TRBV21-1 | TGTGCCAGCAGCAAAGAGGGACAGGGAGGTGAGACCCAGTACTTC | CASSKEGQGGETQYF
TRBJ1-5 | TRBD1 | NA | TRBV3-1/TRBV3-2 | TGTGCCAGCAGCCAATCTAGACAGGGAGGCAATCAGCCCCAGCATTTT | CASSQSRQGGNQPQHF
TRBJ2-3 | TRBD1 | NA | TRBV18 | TGTGCCAGCTCCCAGACAGGGGTCAGCACAGATACGCAGTATTTT | CASSQTGVSTDTQYF
TRBJ1-1 | TRBD1 | NA | TRBV3-1/TRBV3-2 | TGTGCCAGCAGCCCGGGGGACAGGAACACTGAAGCTTTCTTT | CASSPGDRNTEAFF
TRBJ1-3 | TRBD1 | NA | TRBV24-1 | TGTGCCACCAGTGCAGGGGGTGGAAACACCATATATTTT | CATSAGGGNTIYF
TRBJ2-3 | TRBD2 | few | TRBV3-1/TRBV3-2 | TGTGCCAGCAGCCAAGATTACATGACTAGCGGGAGCACAGATACGCAGTATTTT | CASSQDYMTSGSTDTQYF
TRBJ1-2 | NA | NA | TRBV6-2/TRBV6-3 | TGTGCCAGCAGTTACCTTGACAGTGCAAATGGCTACACCTTC | CASSYLDSANGYTF
TRBJ2-3 | NA | NA | TRBV25-1 | TGTGCCAGCAGTTTGCAGGATACGCAGTATTTT | CASSLQDTQYF
TRBJ2-3 | NA | NA | TRBV11-1 | TGTGCCAGCAGCCTCGATCAGGGTGATACAGATACGCAGTATTTT | CASSLDQGDTDTQYF
TRBJ1-1 | NA | NA | TRBV29-1 | TGCAGCGTTGATCATAGGGGGGGCGCAGCTTTCTTT | CSVDHRGGAAFF
TRBJ2-7 | TRBD2 | NA | TRBV18 | TGTGCCAGCTCATCCTGGACTAGCGGGCTCTCCTACGAGCAGTACTTC | CASSSWTSGLSYEQYF
TRBJ1-2 | NA | NA | TRBV5-1 | TGCGCCAGCAGCCCCCAAGGGGGGAGGGACTATGGCTACACCTTC | CASSPQGGRDYGYTF
TRBJ2-5 | TRBD2 | NA | TRBV2 | TGTGCCAGCAGGCCCACCGGGACTAGCGGAGAGACCCAGTACTTC | CASRPTGTSGETQYF
TRBJ1-3 | NA | NA | TRBV6-2/TRBV6-3 | TGTGCCAGCAGTAACAACAGGAGAAGCTCTGGAAACACCATATATTTT | CASSNNRRSSGNTIYF
TRBJ2-2 | TRBD2 | NA | TRBV9 | TGTGCCAGCAGCCCAAATCGGGGAGGGTTAGGCGGGGAGCTGTTTTTT | CASSPNRGGLGGELFF
TRBJ2-7 | TRBD1 | NA | TRBV7-9 | TGTGCCAGCAGCTTAGCTGGGACAGGGATCTACGAGCAGTACTTC | CASSLAGTGIYEQYF
TRBJ1-1 | TRBD1 | NA | TRBV3-1/TRBV3-2 | TGTGCCAGCAGCCAAATTACAGGGGGCCCGAACACTGAAGCTTTCTTT | CASSQITGGPNTEAFF
TRBJ1-2 | TRBD1 | NA | TRBV11-2 | TGTGCCAGCAGCCCTGGGACAGGGTCCCATGGCTACACCTTC | CASSPGTGSHGYTF
TRBJ1-5 | NA | NA | TRBV4-1 | TGCGCCAGCAGCCAAGAGGGAGCCGGTAGCAATCAGCCCCAGCATTTT | CASSQEGAGSNQPQHF
TRBJ2-1 | NA | NA | TRBV5-6 | TGTGCCAGCAGCTTGGAACTAGCCAATGAGCAGTTCTTC | CASSLELANEQFF
TRBJ1-4 | NA | NA | TRBV19 | TGTGCCAGTAGTATAGGAGGGGGTTTCGAAAAACTGTTTTTT | CASSIGGGFEKLFF
TRBJ1-1 | NA | NA | TRBV2 | TGTGCCAGCAGTCCCCTAGACAGTCTGAACACTGAAGCTTTCTTT | CASSPLDSLNTEAFF
TRBJ2-7 | TRBD1 | once | TRBV9 | TGTGCCAGCAGCACAGGGGGCAGCGAGCAGTACTTC | CASSTGGSEQYF
TRBJ2-7 | TRBD2 | NA | TRBV6-2/TRBV6-3 | TGTGCCAGCAGTTACTCCAGTCTAGCGGGAGGCTACGAGCAGTACTTC | CASSYSSLAGGYEQYF
TRBJ1-1 | TRBD1 | NA | TRBV5-4 | TGTGCCAGTGGACAGGCGAGTAACACTGAAGCTTTCTTT | CASGQASNTEAFF